This T cell receptor beta chain originates from a study of blood T cell repertoires in COVID-19. Whole-study context: Sites in the United States, Italy and Spain provided acute and convalescent COVID-19 samples.

CDR3 length: 16 residues. Trimming removed 2 bases from V and 5 bases from J; junction bases left unmatched: 6. CDR1 and CDR2 from the germline V gene are SGHAT and FQNNGV. In the authors' methods: Reference gene primer amplification gave nucleated cell count estimates. Method: immunoSEQ multiplex PCR; TCRdb's copy keeps in-frame clones and lacks some. Clone size and V and J calls were adopted from that table, with D and trimming inferred from the DNA. The sample contains more than 95,000 clones, roughly 84% of which appear only once. The chain joins TRBV11-2 to TRBJ2-3; 11 bases are shared with TRBD2. This TCR was sampled from a woman aged 55 to 70 in a cohort sampled during active or convalescent COVID-19. The sequenced material came from peripheral blood. CDR3 nucleotide sequence: TGTGCCAGCAGCTTAACTAGCGGGAGCGGGGGAGATACGCAGTATTTT. This translates into CASSLTSGSGGDTQYF.